The present TCR beta chain was sequenced within a study of cytomegalovirus exposure and HLA in healthy donors. The protocol was immunoSEQ multiplex PCR, while the TCRdb copy is restricted to in-frame clones and leaves out a portion. Of about 130,000 clones listed, roughly 93% are singletons. The specimen sequenced was PBMCs. This receptor was identified in a man in his late teens or twenties in good health and CMV-seropositive.

The CDR3 nucleotides read TGTGCCAGCAGTCCAAGCGGTTATCAGCCCCAGCATTTT. This translates into CASSPSGYQPQHF. This sequence joins TRBV2 and TRBJ1-5; no firm D call. The CDR3 totals 13 residues. V was cut by 5 bases and J by 5 bases, with 10 bases left in between. The germline V gene has CDR1 SNHLY and CDR2 FYNNEI.